This TCR beta chain is from a study of T cell responses to AZD1222 COVID-19 vaccine. TCRdb's table, derived via immunoSEQ multiplex PCR, lists solely in-frame clones and lacks some. This sample has some 30,000 clones; roughly 92% occur once, and the top ten carry under 60%. Study-level findings and limits: It was only after the peak T cell response that any repertoires were sampled.

As to this clone: The antigen remains undetermined.

This receptor was obtained from an adult in good health. This specimen consisted of peripheral blood, obtained on day 0 of AZD1222 vaccination.

The DNA of the CDR3 is TGTGCCGTCAGGGACGGACTGAACACTGAAGCTTTCTTT. Translation gives CAVRDGLNTEAFF. This sequence joins TRBV6-5 and TRBJ1-1; D might be TRBD1 (5 bases). This CDR3 is built from 13 residues. The V and J ends lost 11 bases and 0 bases respectively, with 13 bases between them. The germline gives CDR1 MNHEY, CDR2 SVGAGI.